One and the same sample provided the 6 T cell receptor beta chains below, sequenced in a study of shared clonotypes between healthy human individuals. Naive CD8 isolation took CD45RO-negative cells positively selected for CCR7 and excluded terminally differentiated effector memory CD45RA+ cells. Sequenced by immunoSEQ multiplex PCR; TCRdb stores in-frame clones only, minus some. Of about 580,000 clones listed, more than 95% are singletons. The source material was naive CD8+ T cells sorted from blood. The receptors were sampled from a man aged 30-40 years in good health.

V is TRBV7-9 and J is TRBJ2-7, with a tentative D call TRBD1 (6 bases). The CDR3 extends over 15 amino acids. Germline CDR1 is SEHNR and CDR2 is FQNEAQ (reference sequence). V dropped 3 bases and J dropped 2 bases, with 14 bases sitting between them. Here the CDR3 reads CASSFSLRGPYEQYF. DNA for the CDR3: TGTGCCAGCAGCTTTTCTCTCAGGGGACCCTACGAGCAGTACTTC.

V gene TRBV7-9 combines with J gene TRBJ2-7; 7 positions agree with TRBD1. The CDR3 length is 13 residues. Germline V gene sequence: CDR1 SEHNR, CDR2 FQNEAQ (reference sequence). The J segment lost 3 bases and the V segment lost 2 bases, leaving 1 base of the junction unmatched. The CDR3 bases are TGTGCCAGCAGCTTAAACAGGGGCTACGAGCAGTACTTC. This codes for CASSLNRGYEQYF.

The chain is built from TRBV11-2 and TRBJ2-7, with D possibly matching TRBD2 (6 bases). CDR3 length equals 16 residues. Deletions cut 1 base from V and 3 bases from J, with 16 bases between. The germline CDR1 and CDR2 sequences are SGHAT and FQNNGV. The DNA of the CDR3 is TGTGCCAGCAGCTTAGTACTTTGGGGACTTAGCTACGAGCAGTACTTC. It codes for CASSLVLWGLSYEQYF.

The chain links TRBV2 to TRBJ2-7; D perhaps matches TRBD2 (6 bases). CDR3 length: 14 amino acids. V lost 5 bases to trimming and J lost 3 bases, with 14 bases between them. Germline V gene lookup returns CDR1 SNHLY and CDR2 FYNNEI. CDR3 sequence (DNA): TGTGCCAGCAGTCCGGGACTTAATCGCTACGAGCAGTACTTC. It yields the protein CASSPGLNRYEQYF.

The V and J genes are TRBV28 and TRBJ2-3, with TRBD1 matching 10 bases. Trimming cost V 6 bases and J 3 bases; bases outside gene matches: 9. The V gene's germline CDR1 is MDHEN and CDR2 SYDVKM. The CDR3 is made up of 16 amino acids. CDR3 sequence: CASSLGTGATTDTQYF. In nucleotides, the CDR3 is TGTGCCAGCAGCCTGGGGACAGGGGCGACAACAGATACGCAGTATTTT.

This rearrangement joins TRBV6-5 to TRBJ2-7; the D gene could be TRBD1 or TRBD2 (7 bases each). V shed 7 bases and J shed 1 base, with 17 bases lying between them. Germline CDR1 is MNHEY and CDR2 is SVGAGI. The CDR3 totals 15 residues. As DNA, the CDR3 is TGTGCCAGCACGAACTTCAGGGGGGGATCCTACGAGCAGTACTTC. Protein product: CASTNFRGGSYEQYF.